The rows below give T cell receptor beta chains drawn from one sample of a study of CD8 T cells in Susac syndrome. TCRdb called the immunoSEQ multiplex PCR reads again in MiXCR, with one record for every CDR3 protein. Of about 130,000 distinct CDR3 sequences in the sample, approximately 94% were seen once. The sequenced material came from CD4+ T cells from PBMCs. The receptors shown here come from a human donor with multiple sclerosis. Both conserved end residues are part of each CDR3. Each record gives: V gene, J gene, D gene, clone size, CDR3 protein, CDR3 DNA. D genes are given only for firm matches. Clone size is given for some rows only: seen once, a few or many times, or a class if the clone is expanded.

>TRBV5-6|TRBJ2-5|TRBD1|.
CASSPRTGWQETQYF
TGTGCCAGCAGCCCCCGGACAGGGTGGCAAGAGACCCAGTACTTC
>TRBV20-1|TRBJ1-2|TRBD1|.
CSAADRVNYGYTF
TGCAGTGCTGCAGACAGGGTCAACTATGGCTACACCTTC
>TRBV7-9|TRBJ1-6|.|.
CASSGATVNSPLHF
TGTGCCAGCAGCGGCGCGACTGTTAATTCACCCCTCCACTTT
>TRBV30|TRBJ2-1|TRBD2|.
CALGLAGGHNEQFF
TGTGCCCTGGGACTAGCGGGAGGCCACAATGAGCAGTTCTTC
>TRBV9|TRBJ2-5|TRBD2|.
CASSVFGGVVQETQYF
TGTGCCAGCAGCGTATTCGGGGGGGTGGTCCAAGAGACCCAGTACTTC
>TRBV30|TRBJ2-1|.|.
CAWNLQGNEQFF
TGTGCCTGGAATTTACAGGGTAATGAGCAGTTCTTC
>TRBV3-1|TRBJ2-5|.|.
CASAAADIETQYF
TGTGCCAGCGCAGCCGCAGATATTGAGACCCAGTACTTC
>TRBV6-5|TRBJ2-3|TRBD2|once
CASRLAGKDTQYF
TGTGCCAGCAGACTAGCGGGAAAAGATACGCAGTATTTT
>TRBV27|TRBJ1-1|TRBD1|.
CASSPAGGAGVGTEAFF
TGTGCCAGCAGTCCCGCAGGGGGCGCGGGGGTGGGCACTGAAGCTTTCTTT
>TRBV2|TRBJ1-1|.|.
CASQAGLLMNTEAFF
TGTGCCAGCCAGGCAGGACTTCTAATGAACACTGAAGCTTTCTTT
>TRBV7-9|TRBJ1-1|.|.
CASSDRNGRNTEAFF
TGTGCCAGCAGCGACCGAAACGGGAGGAACACTGAAGCTTTCTTT
>TRBV29-1|TRBJ2-1|TRBD2|.
CSVGTSGDEQFF
TGCAGCGTCGGGACTAGCGGGGATGAGCAGTTCTTC
>TRBV5-1|TRBJ1-2|.|.
CASSLGRRDGYTF
TGCGCCAGCAGCTTAGGCAGACGGGATGGCTACACCTTC
>TRBV25-1|TRBJ2-4|TRBD1|.
CASSEWAGTGTENIQYF
TGTGCCAGCAGTGAGTGGGCCGGGACAGGGACGGAAAACATTCAGTACTTC
>TRBV9|TRBJ2-5|.|.
CASSVGSGGHQETQYF
TGTGCCAGCAGCGTAGGGAGTGGAGGGCACCAAGAGACCCAGTACTTC
>TRBV7-9|TRBJ2-6|.|.
CASSPQVDSGANVLTF
TGTGCCAGCAGCCCCCAGGTCGACTCTGGGGCCAACGTCCTGACTTTC
>TRBV6-6|TRBJ2-1|.|.
CAIGRDSYNEQFF
TGTGCCATTGGCCGGGACTCATACAATGAGCAGTTCTTC
>TRBV5-1|TRBJ2-7|.|.
CASSLEGALDEQYF
TGCGCCAGCAGCTTGGAGGGTGCCCTCGACGAGCAGTACTTC
>TRBV11-2|TRBJ2-1|TRBD2|.
CASSSPRKREWYEQFF
TGTGCCAGCAGCTCCCCTCGTAAGCGGGAGTGGTATGAGCAGTTCTTC
>TRBV18|TRBJ2-1|TRBD1|.
CASSPGQAFPVFF
TGTGCCAGCTCCCCGGGACAGGCATTCCCCGTGTTCTTC
>TRBV4-1|TRBJ2-6|.|.
CASSQVKRAGANVLTF
TGCGCCAGCAGCCAAGTAAAGAGGGCTGGGGCCAACGTCCTGACTTTC
>TRBV6-2/TRBV6-3|TRBJ1-1|.|.
CASQRTANTEAFF
TGTGCCAGCCAGAGGACAGCGAACACTGAAGCTTTCTTT
>TRBV29-1|TRBJ2-7|.|.
CSMQERSYEQYF
TGCAGCATGCAGGAGCGCTCCTACGAGCAGTACTTC
>TRBV3-1|TRBJ1-6|.|.
CASNTDGFGNPLHF
TGTGCCAGCAACACTGACGGATTCGGGAATCCCCTCCACTTT
>TRBV27|TRBJ1-1|.|.
CASSRQENTEAFF
TGTGCCAGCAGTCGGCAGGAGAACACTGAAGCTTTCTTT
>TRBV29-1|TRBJ1-5|.|.
CSVAASNQPQHF
TGCAGCGTTGCAGCTAGCAATCAGCCCCAGCATTTT
>TRBV5-1|TRBJ2-7|.|.
CASSQPGTWGSDYEQHF
TGCGCCAGCAGCCAGCCCGGGACATGGGGATCGGACTACGAGCAGCACTTC
>TRBV19|TRBJ2-7|.|.
CASSILGSSYEQYF
TGTGCCAGTAGTATTCTAGGCAGCTCCTACGAGCAGTACTTC
>TRBV30|TRBJ2-1|.|.
CALRSVDNEQFF
TGTGCCCTAAGGTCGGTCGACAATGAGCAGTTCTTC
>TRBV20-1|TRBJ2-5|TRBD2|.
CSAGPSGRGETQYF
TGCAGTGCTGGCCCTAGCGGGAGGGGGGAGACCCAGTACTTC
>TRBV7-2|TRBJ2-7|.|once
CASSLRHKTYEQYF
TGTGCCAGCAGCTTAAGGCACAAGACCTACGAGCAGTACTTC
>TRBV5-1|TRBJ2-5|.|.
CASSRAAQETQYF
TGCGCCAGCAGCAGGGCAGCCCAAGAGACCCAGTACTTC
>TRBV19|TRBJ2-1|.|.
CASSIVNEQFF
TGTGCCAGTAGTATAGTCAATGAGCAGTTCTTC
>TRBV6-5|TRBJ1-1|TRBD1|.
CASSSPGQSLPSAAFF
TGTGCCAGCAGTTCGCCGGGACAGAGCCTCCCCTCGGCAGCTTTCTTT
>TRBV18|TRBJ1-5|TRBD1|.
CASSPDREAQPQHF
TGTGCCAGCTCACCAGACAGGGAGGCTCAGCCCCAGCATTTT
>TRBV6-5|TRBJ1-5|TRBD1|.
CATWGQKDQPQHF
TGTGCCACTTGGGGACAGAAAGATCAGCCCCAGCATTTT
>TRBV12-3/TRBV12-4|TRBJ1-1|.|.
CASSLVPGGFTEAFF
TGTGCCAGCAGTTTAGTTCCCGGGGGCTTCACTGAAGCTTTCTTT
>TRBV9|TRBJ2-7|TRBD1|.
CASSAPDREHEQYF
TGTGCCAGCAGCGCTCCCGACAGGGAACACGAGCAGTACTTC
>TRBV6-2/TRBV6-3|TRBJ1-2|.|.
CASTYHYRDGYGYTF
TGTGCCAGCACCTACCACTACCGGGACGGCTATGGCTACACCTTC
>TRBV3-1|TRBJ1-2|.|.
CASTRADRIDGYTF
TGTGCCAGTACCAGGGCTGACAGGATAGATGGCTACACCTTC
>TRBV28|TRBJ2-1|TRBD2|.
CASSSGGSYNEQFF
TGTGCCAGCAGTAGCGGGGGCTCCTACAATGAGCAGTTCTTC
>TRBV4-2|TRBJ2-7|.|.
CASSQERGGRGEQYF
TGTGCCAGCAGCCAAGAAAGAGGGGGGCGTGGGGAGCAGTACTTC
>TRBV4-2|TRBJ2-7|TRBD2|.
CASSQGLAASEQYF
TGTGCCAGCAGCCAAGGACTAGCGGCTAGCGAGCAGTACTTC
>TRBV30|TRBJ2-4|.|.
CAWRAGENIQYF
TGTGCCTGGAGAGCGGGCGAGAACATTCAGTACTTC
>TRBV7-9|TRBJ2-1|TRBD1|.
CASSLRDRVNEQFF
TGTGCCAGCAGCTTAAGGGACAGGGTCAATGAGCAGTTCTTC
>TRBV3-1|TRBJ2-7|.|.
CASSQDTPPSYEQYF
TGTGCCAGCAGCCAAGACACCCCGCCCTCCTACGAGCAGTACTTC